Here is one T cell receptor beta chain with its context. This record comes from a study of blood T cell repertoires in COVID-19. Profiled with immunoSEQ multiplex PCR; TCRdb holds only in-frame clones, not every one. Found here are some 150,000 clones, 75% to 90% of them singletons; the top ten hold 4.5% to 5.5%. The germline V gene encodes CDR1 MDHEN and CDR2 SYDVKM. There are 15 residues in the CDR3. V was shortened by 5 bases and J by 4 bases, with 15 bases between the two germline ends. This chain uses TRBV28 with TRBJ1-3; possibly TRBD1 for D (6 bases). Sequencing was carried out using peripheral blood. This clonotype originated in a human donor in a cohort sampled during active COVID-19. The CDR3 region has the DNA TGTGCCAGCAGTAAGGTGGGGGGGGCCGGAAACACCATATATTTT. This sequence encodes CASSKVGGAGNTIYF.